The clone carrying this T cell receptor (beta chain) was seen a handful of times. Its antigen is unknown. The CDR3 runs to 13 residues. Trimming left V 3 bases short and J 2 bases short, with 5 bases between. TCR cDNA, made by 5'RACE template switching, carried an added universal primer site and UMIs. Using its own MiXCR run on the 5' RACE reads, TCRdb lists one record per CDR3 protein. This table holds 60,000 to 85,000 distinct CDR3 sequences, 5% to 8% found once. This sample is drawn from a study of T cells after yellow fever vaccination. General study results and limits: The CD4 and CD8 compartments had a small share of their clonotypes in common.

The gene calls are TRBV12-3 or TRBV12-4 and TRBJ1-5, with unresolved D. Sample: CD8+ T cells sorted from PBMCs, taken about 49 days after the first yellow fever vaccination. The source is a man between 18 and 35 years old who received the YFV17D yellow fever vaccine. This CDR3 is CASSFVGNQPQHF. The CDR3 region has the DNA TGTGCCAGCAGTTTCGTTGGCAATCAGCCCCAGCATTTT.